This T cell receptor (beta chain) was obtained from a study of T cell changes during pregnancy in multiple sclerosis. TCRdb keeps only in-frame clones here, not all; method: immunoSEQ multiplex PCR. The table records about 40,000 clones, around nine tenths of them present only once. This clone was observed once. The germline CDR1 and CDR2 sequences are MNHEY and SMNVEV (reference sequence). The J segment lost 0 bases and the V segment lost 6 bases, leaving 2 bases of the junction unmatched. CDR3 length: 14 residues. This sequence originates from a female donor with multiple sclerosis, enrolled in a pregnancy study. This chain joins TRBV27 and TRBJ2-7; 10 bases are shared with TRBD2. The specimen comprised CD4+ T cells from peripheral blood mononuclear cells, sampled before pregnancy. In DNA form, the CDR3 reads TGTGCCAGCAGGCCTAGCGGGAGCTCCTACGAGCAGTACTTC. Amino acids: CASRPSGSSYEQYF.